These 9 T cell receptor beta chains came from one sample sequenced in a study of blood T cell repertoires in COVID-19. TCRdb's table, derived via immunoSEQ multiplex PCR, lists solely in-frame clones and lacks some. The table lists 90,000 to 130,000 clones, approximately 70% of them singletons. Sequencing was done on a sample of peripheral blood. The receptor set was obtained from a woman between 40 and 55 years old with acute or convalescent COVID-19.

V is TRBV5-1 and J is TRBJ2-5, with a weak D call TRBD1 (6 bases). From germline, CDR1 is SGHRS and CDR2 YFSETQ. This CDR3 has 15 residues. Trimming left V 2 bases short and J 0 bases short, with 11 bases between. CDR3 nucleotides: TGCGCCAGCAGCTTTGGACAGACAAACCAAGAGACCCAGTACTTC. It translates to CASSFGQTNQETQYF.

A word on this clone: Other DNA sequences of this sample code for an identical CDR3. The rearrangement joins TRBV30 to TRBJ2-7, with D possibly being TRBD2 (6 bases). The CDR3 extends over 12 amino acids. Germline-derived CDR1 and CDR2 are GTSNPN and SVGIG (reference sequence). V lost 3 bases to trimming and J lost 2 bases, with 8 bases between them. CDR3 in DNA: TGTGCCTGGAGCCCGGGGGCCTACGAGCAGTACTTC. It encodes CAWSPGAYEQYF.

This clone was found a few times. The rearrangement uses TRBV28 and TRBJ2-7; 11 bases are shared with TRBD1. V shed 3 bases, J shed 6 bases, and the junction held 1 base outside the gene matches. The CDR3 covers 13 residues. Germline CDR1 MDHEN, CDR2 SYDVKM. CDR3 loop: CASSFGTGGEQYF. As DNA, the CDR3 is TGTGCCAGCAGTTTTGGGACAGGGGGCGAGCAGTACTTC.

The V and J genes are TRBV14 and TRBJ1-2; possible D gene TRBD1, 6 bases. V was clipped by 2 bases and J by 8 bases, with 21 bases between them. Per germline, CDR1 SGHDN and CDR2 FVKESK. This CDR3 is built from 16 residues. The CDR3 loop reads CASSQQTGQRALGYTF. CDR3 in DNA: TGTGCCAGCAGCCAACAAACCGGACAGAGGGCCTTGGGCTACACCTTC.

The CDR3 DNA reads TGTGCCAGCTCACACGGGACACATGAGCAGTTCTTC. It specifies CASSHGTHEQFF. The chain combines TRBV18 with TRBJ2-1, with a weak D call TRBD1 (6 bases). Germline CDR1 and CDR2: KGHSH and LQKENI. The CDR3 covers 12 residues. V lost 4 bases and J lost 8, with 9 bases in between.

The chain has TRBV5-4 and TRBJ2-1, with 13 bases fitting TRBD2. V lost 0 bases to trimming and J lost 9 bases; unmatched junction nucleotides: 6. Germline V gene lookup returns CDR1 SGHNT and CDR2 YYREEE (reference sequence). The CDR3 is made up of 16 amino acids. The CDR3 reads CASSLGTSGGAFEQFF. CDR3 bases: TGTGCCAGCAGCTTGGGTACTAGCGGGGGGGCCTTTGAGCAGTTCTTC.

J is TRBJ1-5 and V is TRBV28, with D possibly being TRBD1 (5 bases). In germline, CDR1 is MDHEN, CDR2 SYDVKM. Trimming stripped 2 bases from V and 2 bases from J, with 16 bases between. CDR3 length: 17 residues. The CDR3 reads CASSLMVQGSGNQPQHF. As DNA, the CDR3 is TGTGCCAGCAGTTTAATGGTCCAGGGTTCGGGCAATCAGCCCCAGCATTTT.

There are a few counts of this clone. This rearrangement joins TRBV7-2 to TRBJ1-2, with a weak D call TRBD1 (5 bases). Looked up from germline, CDR1 is SGHTA and CDR2 is FQGNSA. CDR3 length: 14 residues. Trimming took 5 bases from V and 3 from J, leaving 13 bases between them. CDR3: CASSPLRGDYGYTF. The CDR3 DNA follows: TGTGCCAGCAGCCCTCTTCGGGGGGACTATGGCTACACCTTC.

This chain connects TRBV5-1 to TRBJ2-7, with TRBD1 as a possible D gene (5 bases). CDR1 is SGHRS, CDR2 YFSETQ, per germline. Trimming removed 3 bases at V and 4 bases at J, with 14 bases between. The CDR3 covers 14 residues. The CDR3 protein is CASSWGGVDYEQYF. The CDR3 region has the DNA TGCGCCAGCAGCTGGGGCGGTGTGGATTACGAGCAGTACTTC.